This T cell receptor beta chain emerged from a study of PD-L1 blockade in urothelial cancer. The overall study: About 90% of the 29 patients were males with bladder-origin urothelial cancer. Counts from blood samples showed a median of 141,255 T cells. Study results and limitations: More expansion of tumor-associated blood clones, seen at 3 weeks, marked durable-benefit patients.

Concerning this clone: The antigen is not known.

Germline loops: CDR1 GTSNPN, CDR2 SVGIG (reference sequence). CDR3 length: 12 amino acids. V lost 3 bases to trimming and J lost 2 bases, with 7 bases between them. Added to each PCR by spiking were synthetic TCR analog templates. Generated by immunoSEQ multiplex PCR, the TCRdb table keeps only in-frame clones and is missing some. The profile shows some 100,000 clones, roughly nine tenths of them singletons. This specimen was PBMCs, taken around atezolizumab (anti-PD-L1) treatment. The source of this sequence is a woman of 80 years or more with urothelial cancer. The chain employs TRBV30 and TRBJ1-2; perhaps TRBD1 as D (6 bases). The CDR3 protein is CAWSRGNYGYTF. The CDR3, as DNA: TGTGCCTGGAGCAGGGGCAACTATGGCTACACCTTC. The full variable domain, completed using reference TRBV30 and TRBJ1-2, is SQTIHQWPATLVQPVGSPLSLECTVEGTSNPNLYWYRQAAGRGLQLLFYSVGIGQISSEVPQNLSASRPQDRQFILSSKKLLLSDSGFYLCAWSRGNYGYTFGSGTRLTVV.